The 23 T cell receptor beta chains in this list originate from one sample, sequenced in a study of T cell responses to AZD1222 COVID-19 vaccine. Profiling relied on immunoSEQ multiplex PCR, and the TCRdb table lists in-frame clones only, not all of them. This sample has around 120,000 clones; around nine tenths occur once, and the top ten carry less than 30%. The material sequenced was peripheral blood, taken on day 0 of AZD1222 vaccination. The receptors stem from an adult in good health.

The V gene is TRBV10-3, the J gene TRBJ2-1; TRBD1 matches 9 bases. The CDR3 is 14 amino acids. V dropped 6 bases and J dropped 5; count of bases not matched to a gene: 5. The germline CDR1 and CDR2 sequences are ENHRY and SYGVKD. The CDR3 DNA is TGTGCCATCAGGGGGACAGGGCCCAACAATGAGCAGTTCTTC. It specifies CAIRGTGPNNEQFF.

The chain is built from TRBV3-1 (or the pseudogene TRBV3-2) and TRBJ2-1; 8 positions match TRBD2. V lost 1 base, J lost 8 bases, and 7 bases stayed unmatched. The CDR3 length is 15 residues. Germline CDR1 reads LGHDT; CDR2 reads YNNKEL (reference sequence). The CDR3, as DNA: TGTGCCAGCAGCCAAGGGCGGGGGGACTCGGATGAGCAGTTCTTC. Its protein product is CASSQGRGDSDEQFF.

The J gene is TRBJ2-2, the V gene TRBV7-9, with 9 bases fitting TRBD1. The CDR3 totals 14 residues. V lost 0 bases to trimming and J lost 13 bases; unmatched junction nucleotides: 6. Germline V CDR1 and CDR2: SEHNR, FQNEAQ (reference sequence). As DNA, the CDR3 is TGTGCCAGCAGCTTAGCGGGACAGGGCGCGGGGCTGTTTTTT. Protein sequence: CASSLAGQGAGLFF.

CDR3 region: CASSLGQGGYTF. The CDR3 DNA reads TGTGCCAGCAGTTTGGGACAGGGCGGCTACACCTTC. The V gene is TRBV6-5, the J gene TRBJ1-2; TRBD1 matches 9 bases. The CDR3 is 12 residues long. V gave up 4 bases and J gave up 8 bases; unmatched junction bases: 2. CDR1 MNHEY and CDR2 SVGAGI come from the germline V gene.

This chain joins TRBV2 and TRBJ2-7; D gene uncertain. This CDR3 has 13 amino acids. The ends were cut back, 7 bases at V and 1 base at J, with 11 bases in the middle. Germline assignment: CDR1 SNHLY and CDR2 FYNNEI. The CDR3 loop is CASTVRVSYEQYF. The CDR3 nucleotides are TGTGCCAGCACGGTTAGAGTTTCCTACGAGCAGTACTTC.

The rearrangement joins TRBV20-1 to TRBJ2-1; tentatively, D is TRBD1 (5 bases). The CDR3 is 11 amino acids. V lost 6 bases, J lost 12 bases, and 15 bases lay in between. CDR1 and CDR2 from the germline V gene are DFQATT and SNEGSKA (reference sequence). The CDR3 DNA reads TGCAGTGCGCGAGCTGGCAGGGCGCAGTTCTTC. Translating gives CSARAGRAQFF.

This CDR3 is CASSLEGRTEAFF. CDR3 nucleotides: TGTGCCAGCAGTTTGGAGGGTCGCACTGAAGCTTTCTTT. The chain joins TRBV27 to TRBJ1-1; D is undetermined. V was shortened by 3 bases and J by 4 bases, with 9 bases between the two germline ends. The germline gives CDR1 MNHEY, CDR2 SMNVEV (reference sequence). The CDR3 spans 13 residues.

The CDR3 sequence is CASSRTGVTNEKLFF. The CDR3 DNA reads TGTGCCAGCAGTCGAACAGGGGTCACTAATGAAAAACTGTTTTTT. The chain couples TRBV9 to TRBJ1-4, with TRBD1 identical over 7 bases. J was trimmed by 2 bases and V by 5 bases; bases with no gene match: 6. CDR1 is SGDLS, CDR2 YYNGEE, per germline. The CDR3 length is 15 residues.

This chain links TRBV7-3 with TRBJ2-1, with 12 bases fitting TRBD1. Germline CDR1 and CDR2: SGHTA and FQGTGA. V shed 5 bases, J shed 8 bases, and the junction held 4 bases outside the gene matches. This CDR3 region has 14 residues. CDR3 sequence (DNA): TGTGCCAGCAGCCCGGGGACAGGGGGCCATGAGCAGTTCTTC. Protein sequence: CASSPGTGGHEQFF.

The chain couples TRBV4-1 to TRBJ2-1; D ambiguous. This CDR3 contains 15 residues. Germline CDR1 is MGHRA and CDR2 is YSYEKL. Trimming cost V 0 bases and J 4 bases, with 10 bases left between them. The CDR3 loop is CASSQDPETYNEQFF. In DNA form, the CDR3 reads TGCGCCAGCAGCCAAGATCCCGAAACGTACAATGAGCAGTTCTTC.

Concerning this clone itself: Other DNA sequences from this sample encode an identical CDR3 as well. CDR3 bases: TGTGCCAGCAGCCTGTCCTACGAGCAGTACTTC. This gives the protein CASSLSYEQYF. The rearrangement uses TRBV7-8 and TRBJ2-7, with D uncertain. Germline CDR1 SGHVS, CDR2 FQNEAQ. The CDR3 contains 11 residues. The V gene lost 5 bases and the J gene lost 1 base, with 3 bases spanning the gap.

This chain links TRBV11-1 with TRBJ1-1; D gene ambiguous. V was clipped by 0 bases and J by 0 bases, with 5 bases between them. Germline V gene data show CDR1 as SGHAT and CDR2 as FQDESV (reference sequence). This CDR3 spans 14 amino acids. The CDR3 DNA sequence: TGTGCCAGCAGCTTAGCGGTGATGAACACTGAAGCTTTCTTT. Residues: CASSLAVMNTEAFF.

This clone has more than one count but fewer than ten. The genes are TRBV5-8 and TRBJ1-2; the match to TRBD1 covers 8 bases. Trimming cost V 3 bases and J 5 bases; bases outside gene matches: 12. The V gene's germline CDR1 is SGHTS and CDR2 YDEGEE. This CDR3 region has 16 residues. This CDR3 is CASSWGTFQGAYGYTF. CDR3 in DNA: TGTGCCAGCAGCTGGGGGACTTTTCAGGGGGCATATGGCTACACCTTC.

The chain combines TRBV9 with TRBJ1-4, with TRBD1 as a possible D gene (6 bases). V was trimmed by 3 bases and J by 6 bases, leaving 15 bases between them. The germline V gene encodes CDR1 SGDLS and CDR2 YYNGEE. There are 15 residues in the CDR3. This CDR3 is CASSGWGGLDEKLFF. CDR3 in DNA: TGTGCCAGCAGCGGCTGGGGGGGCCTTGATGAAAAACTGTTTTTT. Full variable domain (remainder filled in from reference TRBV9 and TRBJ1-4): DSGVTQTPKHLITATGQRVTLRCSPRSGDLSVYWYQQSLDQGLQFLIQYYNGEERAKGNILERFSAQQFPDLHSELNLSSLELGDSALYFCASSGWGGLDEKLFFGSGTQLSVL.

In nucleotides, the CDR3 is TGTGCCAGCAGCCAAGGACAGGGGTTTGATGAAAAACTGTTTTTT. Translating it yields CASSQGQGFDEKLFF. J is TRBJ1-4 and V is TRBV4-2; 8 nucleotides align to TRBD1. Germline V gene lookup returns CDR1 LGHNA and CDR2 YNFKEQ. There are 15 residues in the CDR3. V trimming: 1 base; J trimming: 6 bases; junction bases outside the gene matches: 4.

This clone was seen a single time. The V call is TRBV5-4, the J call TRBJ2-1, with D possibly TRBD2 on 5 matching bases. The germline CDR1 and CDR2 sequences are SGHNT and YYREEE (reference sequence). CDR3 size: 16 residues. V lost 4 bases and J 0 bases, leaving 14 bases between the germline ends. CDR3 nucleotides: TGTGCCAGCAGCCCGGAACTAGGAAGCTCCTACAATGAGCAGTTCTTC. Translating gives CASSPELGSSYNEQFF. Using reference TRBV5-4 and TRBJ2-1 for the parts outside the CDR3, the full variable domain is ETGVTQSPTHLIKTRGQQVTLRCSSQSGHNTVSWYQQALGQGPQFIFQYYREEENGRGNFPPRFSGLQFPNYSSELNVNALELDDSALYLCASSPELGSSYNEQFFGPGTRLTVL.

The V and J genes are TRBV14 and TRBJ2-1; no firm D call. Germline loops: CDR1 SGHDN, CDR2 FVKESK. The CDR3 runs to 16 residues. Trimming pared 6 bases from V and 2 bases from J, leaving 17 bases between. CDR3 DNA sequence: TGTGCCAGCAGTAAAGCCTTGTCTCCTCCCTACAATGAGCAGTTCTTC. Translation gives CASSKALSPPYNEQFF.

The genes are TRBV7-2 and TRBJ1-2; 7 nucleotides match TRBD1. CDR3 size: 15 residues. Germline V CDR1 and CDR2: SGHTA, FQGNSA. Trimming took 3 bases from V and 6 from J; bases not matched to a gene: 10. The CDR3 sequence: CASSFSDRRENGYTF. CDR3 nucleotides: TGTGCCAGCAGCTTCTCGGACAGGCGAGAGAATGGCTACACCTTC. The full variable domain, with the rest looked up from reference TRBV7-2 and TRBJ1-2, is GAGVSQSPSNKVTEKGKDVELRCDPISGHTALYWYRQSLGQGLEFLIYFQGNSAPDKSGLPSDRFSAERTGGSVSTLTIQRTQQEDSAVYLCASSFSDRRENGYTFGSGTRLTVV.

This clone was counted once. This chain joins TRBV7-8 and TRBJ2-1; possibly TRBD1 for D (5 bases). The CDR3 extends over 14 amino acids. Per the germline V gene, CDR1 is SGHVS and CDR2 is FQNEAQ. Trimming pared 2 bases from V and 0 bases from J, leaving 5 bases between. CDR3 sequence (DNA): TGTGCCAGCAGCTTACAGGGCTCCTACAATGAGCAGTTCTTC. Translation gives CASSLQGSYNEQFF.

The chain couples TRBV18 to TRBJ1-1; 11 bases line up with TRBD1. CDR1 and CDR2 (germline): KGHSH, LQKENI. The CDR3 contains 16 residues. The junction had 5 bases not matched to a gene; V was cut back by 1 base and J by 4 bases. In DNA, the CDR3 is TGTGCCAGCTCACCACTAGGACAGGGGGCCGTCACTGAAGCTTTCTTT. Residues: CASSPLGQGAVTEAFF. The whole variable domain, remainder taken from reference TRBV18 and TRBJ1-1, is NAGVMQNPRHLVRRRGQEARLRCSPMKGHSHVYWYRQLPEEGLKFMVYLQKENIIDESGMPKERFSAEFPKEGPSILRIQQVVRGDSAAYFCASSPLGQGAVTEAFFGQGTRLTVV.

The chain has TRBV3-1 (or the pseudogene TRBV3-2) and TRBJ2-1; D call uncertain. Trimming left V 4 bases short and J 2 bases short, with 9 bases between. The length of the CDR3 is 14 residues. Per germline, CDR1 LGHDT and CDR2 YNNKEL (reference sequence). CDR3 sequence (DNA): TGTGCCAGCAGCCTCCTAGGGCCCTACAATGAGCAGTTCTTC. Residues: CASSLLGPYNEQFF.

The chain carries TRBV19 and TRBJ2-7, with D unclear. Trimming stripped 2 bases from V and 4 bases from J, with 12 bases between. This CDR3 is 14 amino acids long. The germline gives CDR1 LNHDA, CDR2 SQIVND (reference sequence). This CDR3 reads CASSIFGSSYEQYF. CDR3 DNA sequence: TGTGCCAGTAGTATATTTGGTAGTTCGTACGAGCAGTACTTC.

This sequence joins TRBV12-5 and TRBJ2-5; D call uncertain. Germline V gives CDR1 LGHNT, CDR2 FRNRAP. This CDR3 spans 13 amino acids. V dropped 1 base and J dropped 5 bases, with 8 bases sitting between them. This chain's CDR3 is CASGLAPVETQYF. The CDR3 DNA reads as TGTGCTAGTGGTTTGGCGCCCGTCGAGACCCAGTACTTC.